Given below is one T cell receptor (beta chain) in context. This sample was taken from a study of blood T cell repertoires in COVID-19. Background on the study: PBMCs, B-cell-depleted T cells, or T cells provided the cDNA or gDNA that made up the material.

The germline gives CDR1 SGHAT, CDR2 FQNNGV. The CDR3 is 13 residues long. Between the trimmed V and J ends, which lost 5 bases and 1 base, there was a span of 8 bases. The authors' processing: Using reference gene primer amplification, nucleated cell counts were estimated. TCRdb's table, derived via immunoSEQ multiplex PCR, lists solely in-frame clones and lacks some. The V and J calls and clone size were taken over from that table, and D and trimming were inferred from the DNA. The sample lists over 250,000 clones, 80% to 90% occurring once. The chain employs TRBV11-2 and TRBJ1-1, with D hard to call. This TCR was sampled from a woman between 65 and 79 years old with acute or convalescent COVID-19. The sample taken for sequencing was peripheral blood. The CDR3 here is CASSVGRNTEAFF. CDR3 bases: TGTGCCAGCAGCGTAGGGAGGAACACTGAAGCTTTCTTT.